One and the same sample provided the 13 T cell receptor beta chains below, sequenced in a study of cytomegalovirus exposure and HLA in healthy donors. PCR primers comprised 60 Vbeta and 13 Jbeta primers. Clones were read by immunoSEQ multiplex PCR, and TCRdb kept only the in-frame ones, dropping some. The sample holds around 100,000 clones, over 75% seen once. Sequencing input: PBMCs. The receptors derive from a man aged 55-75 years in good health and CMV-seropositive.

The genes are TRBV7-9 and TRBJ2-7; TRBD2 might be the D (6 bases). CDR3 length: 14 residues. V was pared by 3 bases and J by 1 base, with 10 bases between. The germline V gene encodes CDR1 SEHNR and CDR2 FQNEAQ (reference sequence). CDR3 sequence: CASSFGAGSYEQYF. The CDR3, as DNA: TGTGCCAGCAGCTTCGGTGCGGGGTCCTACGAGCAGTACTTC.

This clone has more than one count but fewer than ten. J is TRBJ1-2 and V is TRBV7-9, with D uncertain. The CDR3 has 14 residues. Trimming left V 3 bases short and J 4 bases short, with 12 bases between. Germline-derived CDR1 and CDR2 are SEHNR and FQNEAQ (reference sequence). Here the CDR3 reads CASSLTEGSYGYTF. The CDR3 nucleotides are TGTGCCAGCAGCTTGACTGAGGGCAGCTATGGCTACACCTTC.

This clone appeared a few times. This chain connects TRBV6-5 to TRBJ1-6; D is unclear. Germline V gene lookup returns CDR1 MNHEY and CDR2 SVGAGI. CDR3 size: 12 residues. The V end was cut by 6 bases, the J end by 8 bases, with 8 bases between. The CDR3 DNA sequence: TGTGCCAGCAGCCGCCAGGATTCACCCCTCCACTTT. Its translation is CASSRQDSPLHF.

The CDR3 nucleotides read TGTGCCAGCAGTTCACGGGGGGCCCTGAACACCGGGGAGCTGTTTTTT. Translated, it gives CASSSRGALNTGELFF. The genes are TRBV27 and TRBJ2-2, with D maybe TRBD2 (7 bases). CDR3 length: 16 amino acids. V was clipped by 4 bases and J by 1 base, with 13 bases between them. Germline lookup yields CDR1 MNHEY and CDR2 SMNVEV (reference sequence).

V and J are TRBV19 and TRBJ2-4, with 12 bases that match TRBD2. The CDR3 contains 15 residues. The ends lost 5 bases at V and 5 bases at J; junction bases unmatched: 4. Germline V gives CDR1 LNHDA, CDR2 SQIVND (reference sequence). For the CDR3, the DNA is TGTGCCAGTAGTTTGTGGACTAGCGGGGAAAACATTCAGTACTTC. This encodes CASSLWTSGENIQYF.

The CDR3 nucleotides are TGTGCCAGCAGTTTCAGCCGGGACAGGAGGTTTACAGATACGCAGTATTTT. Its protein product is CASSFSRDRRFTDTQYF. This sequence joins TRBV27 and TRBJ2-3; 8 nucleotides line up with TRBD1. CDR1 and CDR2 (germline): MNHEY, SMNVEV (reference sequence). The CDR3 extends over 17 amino acids. The junction had 11 bases not matched to a gene; V was cut back by 3 bases and J by 3 bases.

The chain has TRBV19 and TRBJ2-7; TRBD1 matches 10 bases. This CDR3 region has 17 residues. Germline values: CDR1 LNHDA, CDR2 SQIVND (reference sequence). The V and J ends lost 8 bases and 0 bases, in that order; junction bases with no gene match: 13. CDR3 DNA sequence: TGTGCCAGTGCCCCGCCATCCGGGACAGGGGACTCCTACGAGCAGTACTTC. Translated: CASAPPSGTGDSYEQYF.

This clone turned up a few times. The chain is built from TRBV7-9 and TRBJ1-1; the match to TRBD1 covers 10 bases. The V and J ends lost 6 bases and 3 bases, in that order; junction bases with no gene match: 7. CDR1 is SEHNR and CDR2 is FQNEAQ in the germline V gene (reference sequence). The CDR3 is made up of 15 amino acids. This chain's CDR3 is CASSRWTGGDTEAFF. DNA of the CDR3: TGTGCCAGCAGTCGATGGACAGGGGGGGACACTGAAGCTTTCTTT.

This clone was seen only once. The genes are TRBV5-4 and TRBJ1-2; maybe TRBD1 (6 bases). V was pared by 0 bases and J by 7 bases, with 19 bases between. This CDR3 is 16 amino acids long. CDR1 SGHNT and CDR2 YYREEE come from the germline V gene (reference sequence). The DNA of the CDR3 is TGTGCCAGCAGCTTGGGGGGGCTTCTACGAACTAGTGGCTACACCTTC. Its translation: CASSLGGLLRTSGYTF.

V is TRBV2 and J is TRBJ2-5; 14 bases are a match to TRBD2. The CDR3 is made up of 13 amino acids. Germline values: CDR1 SNHLY, CDR2 FYNNEI. J lost 9 bases, V lost 6 bases, and 3 bases had no gene match. CDR3: CASRTSGGVSQYF. The DNA of the CDR3 is TGTGCCAGCAGGACTAGCGGGGGGGTGTCCCAGTACTTC.

V and J are TRBV25-1 and TRBJ1-1, with a tentative D call TRBD1 (5 bases). Germline assignment: CDR1 MGHDK and CDR2 SYGVNS. The CDR3 is 17 residues long. Trimming left V 4 bases short and J 7 bases short, with 25 bases between. The CDR3: CASSASRWDSRSGEAFF. The CDR3, as DNA: TGTGCCAGCAGTGCATCACGGTGGGACTCTAGAAGTGGTGAAGCTTTCTTT.

This clone was recorded once. J is TRBJ2-3 and V is TRBV7-9, with 8 bases fitting TRBD2. CDR3 length equals 15 residues. J lost 2 bases, V lost 6 bases, and 7 bases had no gene match. From germline, CDR1 is SEHNR and CDR2 FQNEAQ (reference sequence). In DNA form, the CDR3 reads TGTGCCAGCAGTGCTATAGCGGGGTTCACAGATACGCAGTATTTT. Protein: CASSAIAGFTDTQYF.

The rearrangement uses TRBV6-4 and TRBJ2-2; D gene unclear. The V end lost 4 bases, the J end lost 4 bases, and 7 bases lay between the germline ends. Per germline, CDR1 MRHNA and CDR2 SNTAGT. CDR3 length: 13 residues. The CDR3 sequence: CASSAHSTGELFF. The DNA of the CDR3 is TGTGCCAGCAGTGCCCACAGCACCGGGGAGCTGTTTTTT.